Following are 15 T cell receptor beta chains from one sample sequenced in a study of beta chain features in type 1 diabetes. Study observations and caveats: Within each of all four CD4+ subsets, Type 1 diabetes patients had TCRB CDR3s that were moderately but significantly shorter.

For these receptors, no antigen is known. Reverse transcribing all isolated RNA meant expressed TCRB transcripts were sequenced. TCRdb keeps only in-frame clones here, not all; method: immunoSEQ multiplex PCR. The repertoire includes about 180,000 clones, almost 8% of them detected once, and 0.5% sits in the top ten. The sequencing sample was made of central memory CD4+ T cells from blood. These receptors were obtained from a man aged 18 to 35 with type 1 diabetes.

This clone was seen more than once but under ten times. The rearrangement joins TRBV19 to TRBJ2-5, with D uncertain. Trimming stripped 1 base from V and 5 bases from J, with 17 bases between. CDR3 length: 16 amino acids. Germline CDR1 and CDR2: LNHDA and SQIVND (reference sequence). Written as DNA, the CDR3 is TGTGCCAGTAGTATAGCGGTTGGCAACCGGCGGGAGACCCAGTACTTC. It translates to CASSIAVGNRRETQYF.

The V call is TRBV19, the J call TRBJ2-7; maybe TRBD1 (6 bases). CDR1 is LNHDA, CDR2 SQIVND, per germline (reference sequence). V was shortened by 4 bases and J by 4 bases, with 17 bases between the two germline ends. The CDR3 sequence is 15 residues long. CDR3 nucleotides: TGTGCCAGTAGTACCCGGGACACAAGGAGTTACGAGCAGTACTTC. Its protein product is CASSTRDTRSYEQYF.

The chain combines TRBV28 with TRBJ2-7; 9 positions agree with TRBD2. The J segment lost 0 bases and the V segment lost 6 bases, leaving 9 bases of the junction unmatched. The germline V gene has CDR1 MDHEN and CDR2 SYDVKM. CDR3 length: 16 residues. CDR3 sequence: CASRTDLAGISYEQYF. CDR3 sequence (DNA): TGTGCCAGCAGGACAGACCTAGCGGGAATCTCCTACGAGCAGTACTTC.

This clone was detected many times. This chain links TRBV29-1 with TRBJ2-1, with D hard to call. CDR3 length equals 11 residues. Germline CDR1 is SQVTM and CDR2 is ANQGSEA. The germline V and J ends were trimmed by 6 bases and 5 bases, with 8 bases remaining between them. The CDR3 DNA follows: TGCAGCGTCGAGGTCAACAATGAGCAGTTCTTC. It specifies CSVEVNNEQFF.

The chain has TRBV19 and TRBJ2-3; 7 bases line up with TRBD2. The ends lost 6 bases at V and 3 bases at J; junction bases unmatched: 9. The CDR3 is 15 amino acids. Germline CDR1 reads LNHDA; CDR2 reads SQIVND (reference sequence). CDR3 residues: CASSARGRETDTQYF. The DNA for the CDR3 is TGTGCCAGTAGCGCACGCGGGCGGGAGACAGATACGCAGTATTTT.

The V and J genes are TRBV2 and TRBJ2-3, with D possibly TRBD2 on 6 matching bases. The V and J ends lost 6 bases and 5 bases respectively, with 18 bases between them. CDR1 is SNHLY and CDR2 is FYNNEI in the germline V gene. This CDR3 spans 15 amino acids. CDR3 residues: CASSRDSSKGDTQYF. The CDR3 DNA sequence: TGTGCCAGCAGCCGGGACTCCTCTAAGGGAGATACGCAGTATTTT.

Only a few counts were recorded for this clone. The chain recombines TRBV28 with TRBJ1-2; D might be TRBD1 (5 bases). CDR3 length: 14 residues. V was pared by 6 bases and J by 4 bases, with 15 bases between. The germline CDR1 and CDR2 sequences are MDHEN and SYDVKM. The CDR3 coding sequence is TGTGCCAGCAGCCCGGGAGGGGTCGGCTATGGCTACACCTTC. Amino acids: CASSPGGVGYGYTF.

V and J are TRBV5-1 and TRBJ2-2, with 9 bases fitting TRBD1. Germline assignment: CDR1 SGHRS and CDR2 YFSETQ. V trimming: 1 base; J trimming: 2 bases; junction bases outside the gene matches: 6. This CDR3 contains 17 residues. CDR3 nucleotide sequence: TGCGCCAGCAGCTTGTCCGGGACAGGGACTAACACCGGGGAGCTGTTTTTT. It translates to CASSLSGTGTNTGELFF.

The chain has TRBV9 and TRBJ2-1; D is unclear. Germline loops: CDR1 SGDLS, CDR2 YYNGEE. The CDR3 is 13 amino acids. Trimming pared 0 bases from V and 4 bases from J, leaving 5 bases between. Written as DNA, the CDR3 is TGTGCCAGCAGCGTAGGAGATTACAATGAGCAGTTCTTC. This encodes CASSVGDYNEQFF.

This clone was counted a few times. The J gene is TRBJ1-1, the V gene TRBV5-6; no clear D. V gave up 0 bases and J gave up 1 base, with 7 bases separating them. CDR1 is SGHDT, CDR2 YYEEEE, per germline. The CDR3 contains 14 residues. CDR3: CASSLAPGNTEAFF. CDR3 in DNA: TGTGCCAGCAGCTTGGCCCCGGGGAACACTGAAGCTTTCTTT.

A few counts support this clone. The chain is built from TRBV6-5 and TRBJ1-5, with D possibly being TRBD1 (6 bases). Trimming left V 4 bases short and J 3 bases short, with 16 bases between. Germline-derived CDR1 and CDR2 are MNHEY and SVGAGI. This CDR3 comprises 16 residues. This CDR3 is CASSFRRDTLNQPQHF. CDR3 sequence (DNA): TGTGCCAGCAGTTTTCGTCGGGACACCCTCAATCAGCCCCAGCATTTT.

The J gene is TRBJ1-2, the V gene TRBV9; TRBD1 matches 7 bases. J was trimmed by 7 bases and V by 3 bases; bases with no gene match: 18. The CDR3 is 17 residues long. In germline, CDR1 is SGDLS, CDR2 YYNGEE. The CDR3 region is CASSEWDWEGGVGGYTF. The CDR3 region has the DNA TGTGCCAGCAGCGAGTGGGATTGGGAAGGGGGCGTTGGTGGCTACACCTTC. Filled out from reference TRBV9 and TRBJ1-2, the complete variable domain reads DSGVTQTPKHLITATGQRVTLRCSPRSGDLSVYWYQQSLDQGLQFLIQYYNGEERAKGNILERFSAQQFPDLHSELNLSSLELGDSALYFCASSEWDWEGGVGGYTFGSGTRLTVV.

The CDR3 DNA is TGTGCCAGCAGCAAACTAGGAACTGAAGCTTTCTTT. Encoded protein: CASSKLGTEAFF. The chain combines TRBV6-5 with TRBJ1-1; D is uncertain. The germline gives CDR1 MNHEY, CDR2 SVGAGI. Trimming removed 6 bases from V and 5 bases from J, with 10 bases in between. The CDR3 consists of 12 residues.

In this sample, this clone turned up a few times. V gene TRBV7-8 combines with J gene TRBJ1-2; D unresolved. Per the germline V gene, CDR1 is SGHVS and CDR2 is FQNEAQ. V lost 3 bases and J lost 8, with 7 bases in between. The CDR3 is 11 residues long. The CDR3 loop reads CASSFRLGYTF. DNA of the CDR3: TGTGCCAGCAGCTTCAGGCTAGGCTACACCTTC.

This clone was seen a few times. The chain joins TRBV5-4 to TRBJ1-4; possible D gene TRBD1, 6 bases. The CDR3 loop spans 15 amino acids. Germline values: CDR1 SGHNT, CDR2 YYREEE (reference sequence). Trimming pared 0 bases from V and 7 bases from J, leaving 13 bases between. The CDR3 sequence is CASSLVGQRGEKLFF. CDR3 bases: TGTGCCAGCAGCTTGGTCGGACAGCGAGGTGAAAAACTGTTTTTT.